The 15 T cell receptor beta chains in this list originate from one sample, sequenced in a study of blood T cell repertoires in COVID-19. The assay was immunoSEQ multiplex PCR, and TCRdb's table has in-frame clones only and misses some. The sample shows about 200,000 clones, roughly nine tenths of them seen only once. The sequenced sample consisted of peripheral blood. Every receptor here comes from a woman between 65 and 79 years old with acute or convalescent COVID-19.

The genes are TRBV10-3 and TRBJ2-1, with 11 bases identical to TRBD2. Unmatched junction bases numbered 7, after V lost 3 bases and J lost 6 bases. Germline CDR1 is ENHRY and CDR2 is SYGVKD. This CDR3 contains 16 residues. The CDR3 DNA is TGTGCCATCAGTGAAAGGGGACTAGCGGCGAGCAATGAGCAGTTCTTC. Its translation is CAISERGLAASNEQFF.

The V gene is TRBV3-1 (or the pseudogene TRBV3-2), the J gene TRBJ2-2; 10 bases agree with TRBD2. Germline V gene lookup returns CDR1 LGHDT and CDR2 YNNKEL (reference sequence). The length of the CDR3 is 14 residues. The V gene end was trimmed by 4 bases and the J gene end by 8 bases; junction bases not matched to a gene: 4. CDR3 nucleotide sequence: TGTGCCAGCAGCCTTCTAGCGGGGGCTGGGGAGCTGTTTTTT. This sequence encodes CASSLLAGAGELFF.

The chain carries TRBV12-3 or TRBV12-4 and TRBJ1-2, with a tentative D call TRBD1 (5 bases). Trimming stripped 2 bases from V and 8 bases from J, with 12 bases between. The CDR3 is 13 amino acids. CDR3: CASSLIGVGGYTF. The CDR3 bases are TGTGCCAGCAGTTTAATAGGGGTAGGGGGCTACACCTTC.

For the CDR3, the DNA is TGTGCCAGCAGTTTTTTCGGTGGAGACTATGGCTACACCTTC. Translating it yields CASSFFGGDYGYTF. The V call is TRBV27, the J call TRBJ1-2, with unresolved D. The CDR3 length is 14 residues. The V end lost 3 bases, the J end lost 3 bases, and 11 bases lay between the germline ends. Germline CDR1 MNHEY, CDR2 SMNVEV (reference sequence).

The chain combines TRBV12-3 or TRBV12-4 with TRBJ2-7, with D unclear. The V gene lost 6 bases and the J gene lost 6 bases, with 15 bases spanning the gap. The CDR3 runs to 13 residues. CDR3 sequence (DNA): TGTGCCAGCAGGGGCACAGTTGGGCGCGAGCAGTACTTC. Amino acids: CASRGTVGREQYF.

V gene TRBV7-2 combines with J gene TRBJ1-5; maybe TRBD1 (5 bases). The germline V and J ends were trimmed by 6 bases and 4 bases, with 16 bases remaining between them. Germline V gene data show CDR1 as SGHTA and CDR2 as FQGNSA. The CDR3 sequence is 15 residues long. The CDR3 reads CASSLHRGENQPQHF. CDR3 DNA sequence: TGTGCCAGCAGTCTCCATCGGGGGGAGAATCAGCCCCAGCATTTT. Combining the CDR3 with reference TRBV7-2 and TRBJ1-5 gives the whole variable domain GAGVSQSPSNKVTEKGKDVELRCDPISGHTALYWYRQSLGQGLEFLIYFQGNSAPDKSGLPSDRFSAERTGGSVSTLTIQRTQQEDSAVYLCASSLHRGENQPQHFGDGTRLSIL.

The chain has TRBV7-2 and TRBJ1-2; 7 bases line up with TRBD1. Trimming cost V 5 bases and J 4 bases; bases outside gene matches: 4. Germline CDR1 reads SGHTA; CDR2 reads FQGNSA. CDR3 size: 13 residues. As DNA, the CDR3 is TGTGCCAGCAGCCAACAGGGGACCTATGGCTACACCTTC. Its translation: CASSQQGTYGYTF.

This sequence joins TRBV28 and TRBJ2-1; TRBD2 matches 13 bases. The germline CDR1 and CDR2 sequences are MDHEN and SYDVKM. The CDR3 is 17 amino acids. Unmatched junction bases numbered 5, after V lost 2 bases and J lost 4 bases. CDR3: CASSLPRTSGSYNEQFF. The CDR3 DNA follows: TGTGCCAGCAGTTTACCGCGGACTAGCGGGAGTTACAATGAGCAGTTCTTC.

The sample holds a few counts of this clone. V is TRBV5-4 and J is TRBJ1-6; D not certain. The CDR3 is 15 residues long. The germline V gene encodes CDR1 SGHNT and CDR2 YYREEE (reference sequence). V was shortened by 5 bases and J by 5 bases, with 14 bases between the two germline ends. CDR3: CASRLREGHNSPLHF. The CDR3 DNA reads TGTGCCAGCAGGCTCCGTGAGGGTCATAATTCACCCCTCCACTTT.

The rearrangement joins TRBV19 to TRBJ2-1; 7 bases agree with TRBD1. The length of the CDR3 is 17 residues. Germline CDR1 is LNHDA and CDR2 is SQIVND (reference sequence). Trimming took 6 bases from V and 2 from J; bases not matched to a gene: 13. The CDR3 nucleotides read TGTGCCAGTAGCCCCTTTGTCACAGGGGCCACCTACAATGAGCAGTTCTTC. Its translation: CASSPFVTGATYNEQFF.

This clone was detected once. The chain joins TRBV5-1 to TRBJ2-7, with D uncertain. Trimming stripped 1 base from V and 6 bases from J, with 11 bases between. The CDR3 sequence is 13 residues long. Germline CDR1 SGHRS, CDR2 YFSETQ. This CDR3 reads CASSLLSLSEQYF. The CDR3 DNA follows: TGCGCCAGCAGCTTGTTGAGTTTGTCCGAGCAGTACTTC.

Details on this clone: Within the sample, other DNA sequences also encode this same CDR3. The V and J genes are TRBV7-9 and TRBJ1-1, with D possibly matching TRBD1 (6 bases). This CDR3 has 14 amino acids. V lost 5 bases to trimming and J lost 0 bases, with 10 bases between them. The germline gives CDR1 SEHNR, CDR2 FQNEAQ (reference sequence). CDR3 bases: TGTGCCAGCAGCCTCGGACAGATGAACACTGAAGCTTTCTTT. Its translation: CASSLGQMNTEAFF.

This clone was counted between two and nine times. V usage is TRBV4-3 and J usage is TRBJ2-2; 8 positions agree with TRBD2. Germline loops: CDR1 LGHNA, CDR2 YSLEER. The CDR3 spans 18 residues. V gave up 0 bases and J gave up 5 bases; unmatched junction bases: 11. CDR3 loop: CASSQDSVGRVNTGELFF. The CDR3 DNA follows: TGCGCCAGCAGCCAAGATTCGGTCGGGAGGGTTAATACCGGGGAGCTGTTTTTT.

This clone was recorded only once. The rearrangement uses TRBV19 and TRBJ2-4, with D perhaps TRBD2 (5 bases). Trimming removed 5 bases from V and 10 bases from J, with 15 bases in between. Germline V CDR1 and CDR2: LNHDA, SQIVND (reference sequence). The CDR3 loop spans 13 amino acids. The DNA of the CDR3 is TGTGCCAGTAGTCCGGGGTCCCAAGTGATTCAGTACTTC. This translates into CASSPGSQVIQYF.

In DNA form, the CDR3 reads TGTGCCAGCAGGGTGGGGGGGCCTAATCAGCCCCAGCATTTT. It translates to CASRVGGPNQPQHF. V usage is TRBV5-8 and J usage is TRBJ1-5; tentative D call: TRBD1 (6 bases). This CDR3 region has 14 residues. Germline V gene lookup returns CDR1 SGHTS and CDR2 YDEGEE. The V end lost 5 bases, the J end lost 4 bases, and 13 bases lay between the germline ends.